These 3 T cell receptor beta chains came from one sample sequenced in a study of T cells in Graves' hyperthyroidism and ophthalmopathy. There were TCR beta CDR3 regions amplified from RNA transcripts. The study used the HTBI primer set for a first-round RT-PCR of the TCR CDR3. From the multiplex PCR reads, TCRdb called clonotypes with MiXCR, one entry per CDR3 protein. This table has 300,000 to 450,000 distinct CDR3 sequences, 15% to 20% appearing once. The sample was blood. The receptors come from a woman aged 35 to 49 with Graves' ophthalmopathy.

This clonotype came up many times. The chain has TRBV9 and TRBJ1-5; D ambiguous. Germline V gives CDR1 SGDLS, CDR2 YYNGEE. V gave up 3 bases and J gave up 6 bases, with 10 bases separating them. The CDR3 is 13 residues long. The CDR3 DNA sequence: TGTGCCAGCAGCGCCTCGAACGGTCAGCCCCAGCATTTT. Translating it yields CASSASNGQPQHF.

Concerning this clonotype: Compared with germline, one end of the junction differs, possibly owing to a read error. The V gene is TRBV6-1, the J gene TRBJ1-2; possibly TRBD1 for D (5 bases). There are 14 residues in the CDR3. Germline V gives CDR1 MNHNS, CDR2 SASEGT. CDR3 DNA sequence: TGCGCCAGCGAAAATCCAAACAGGCTCTTTGGCTACACCTTC. It specifies CASENPNRLFGYTF.

Ten or more counts support this clonotype. The chain carries TRBV3-1 and TRBJ2-5, with unresolved D. The CDR3 runs to 14 residues. Trimming removed 0 bases from V and 1 base from J, with 6 bases in between. Germline V gene lookup returns CDR1 LGHDT and CDR2 YNNKEL (reference sequence). CDR3 sequence: CASSQDLFQETQYF. CDR3 in DNA: TGTGCCAGCAGCCAAGACCTCTTCCAAGAGACCCAGTACTTC.